The 28 T cell receptor beta chains listed next were all sequenced from one sample in a study of OX40 agonist ivuxolimab in advanced cancers. Libraries were prepared by immunoSEQ multiplex PCR; TCRdb keeps only in-frame clonotypes and omits some of them. This table holds 40,000 to 45,000 clones, approximately 86% found once. The material was CD4+ or CD8+ T cells sorted from blood, obtained in a trial of the OX40 agonist ivuxolimab. The receptors stem from an adult with an advanced solid tumor such as melanoma, head and neck, liver or kidney cancer.

J is TRBJ2-7 and V is TRBV7-9; 7 nucleotides agree with TRBD1. The CDR3 runs to 15 residues. V lost 4 bases to trimming and J lost 2 bases; unmatched junction nucleotides: 8. The germline gives CDR1 SEHNR, CDR2 FQNEAQ (reference sequence). The chain's CDR3 is CASSSTLDRPYEQYF. The CDR3 nucleotides are TGTGCCAGCAGCTCCACCCTGGACAGGCCCTACGAGCAGTACTTC.

In DNA, the CDR3 is TGTGCCAGCACCGGTGACAGGGACGGCACAGATACGCAGTATTTT. This sequence encodes CASTGDRDGTDTQYF. The chain uses TRBV9 and TRBJ2-3; 7 nucleotides line up with TRBD1. CDR1 is SGDLS, CDR2 YYNGEE, per germline. The CDR3 is made up of 15 amino acids. Trimming at V came to 6 bases and at J to 1 base, leaving 8 bases not matched to a gene.

CDR3 bases: TGTGCCCCGGTGGGACTAGATCCTTACGAGCAGTACTTC. Its translation is CAPVGLDPYEQYF. The V call is TRBV2, the J call TRBJ2-7; 8 bases are shared with TRBD2. From germline, CDR1 is SNHLY and CDR2 FYNNEI. CDR3 length: 13 amino acids. V lost 11 bases and J lost 4; bases outside the gene matches: 10.

V and J are TRBV5-1 and TRBJ2-6; 10 bases align to TRBD2. The CDR3 length is 18 residues. Losses at the gene ends were 2 bases for V and 3 bases for J; bases not matched to a gene: 8. Germline CDR1 is SGHRS and CDR2 is YFSETQ. The CDR3 is CASSFLPSGSVGANVLTF. The CDR3 DNA reads as TGCGCCAGCAGCTTTTTGCCTAGCGGGAGTGTTGGGGCCAACGTCCTGACTTTC.

The rearrangement joins TRBV27 to TRBJ2-1; D may be TRBD1 or TRBD2 (5 bases each). This CDR3 is 16 amino acids long. CDR1 is MNHEY and CDR2 is SMNVEV in the germline V gene (reference sequence). V was clipped by 3 bases and J by 3 bases, with 15 bases between them. CDR3 DNA: TGTGCCAGCAGTTTTTCCGGGGTAGGGGACTACAATGAGCAGTTCTTC. Its protein product is CASSFSGVGDYNEQFF.

A few counts support this clone. The chain joins TRBV7-8 to TRBJ2-5, with a weak D call TRBD1 (5 bases). The CDR3 totals 13 residues. Trimming pared 1 base from V and 4 bases from J, leaving 7 bases between. From germline, CDR1 is SGHVS and CDR2 FQNEAQ. This CDR3 reads CASSLEGPETQYF. The CDR3 region has the DNA TGTGCCAGCAGCTTAGAGGGGCCAGAGACCCAGTACTTC.

The chain links TRBV7-9 to TRBJ2-1; 7 bases agree with TRBD2. Germline assignment: CDR1 SEHNR and CDR2 FQNEAQ (reference sequence). The CDR3 totals 12 residues. The V and J ends lost 11 bases and 3 bases, in that order; junction bases with no gene match: 4. The CDR3 region is CASGTNYNEQFF. As DNA, the CDR3 is TGTGCCTCCGGGACTAACTACAATGAGCAGTTCTTC.

The chain combines TRBV15 with TRBJ1-1, with D uncertain. The CDR3 consists of 13 residues. Germline V gene lookup returns CDR1 LNHNV and CDR2 YYDKDF (reference sequence). The ends were cut back, 1 base at V and 0 bases at J, with 3 bases in the middle. This CDR3 is CATSRVLNTEAFF. The CDR3 nucleotides are TGTGCCACCAGCAGAGTCCTGAACACTGAAGCTTTCTTT.

V usage is TRBV29-1 and J usage is TRBJ1-1; TRBD1 agrees at 8 bases. V was pared by 6 bases and J by 1 base, with 7 bases of the junction left unmatched. Germline V CDR1 and CDR2: SQVTM, ANQGSEA. This CDR3 spans 14 amino acids. The DNA for the CDR3 is TGCAGCGTAAAAGGGACAGGCTCGAACACTGAAGCTTTCTTT. It is translated as CSVKGTGSNTEAFF.

The table lists this clone with a few counts. The chain recombines TRBV14 with TRBJ2-4, with 7 bases lining up with TRBD1. CDR3 length: 15 amino acids. J gave up 0 bases and V 6 bases, and 5 bases lay outside the gene matches. CDR1 is SGHDN, CDR2 FVKESK, per germline. The CDR3 region has the DNA TGTGCCAGCAGTCGGGACAGCCTAGCCAAAAACATTCAGTACTTC. The encoded protein is CASSRDSLAKNIQYF.

The chain couples TRBV2 to TRBJ1-2, with TRBD1 matching over 11 bases. CDR3 length: 16 amino acids. V shed 6 bases, J shed 0 bases, and the junction held 6 bases outside the gene matches. The germline CDR1 and CDR2 sequences are SNHLY and FYNNEI. CDR3 loop: CASRGTGGPTNYGYTF. The CDR3 DNA reads TGTGCCAGCAGGGGGACAGGGGGTCCTACTAACTATGGCTACACCTTC.

This chain links TRBV4-1 with TRBJ1-4, with D perhaps matching TRBD1 (6 bases). Germline CDR1 MGHRA, CDR2 YSYEKL. There are 14 residues in the CDR3. Trimming cost V 3 bases and J 7 bases, with 12 bases left between them. CDR3 protein: CASSQGALSEKLFF. CDR3 nucleotide sequence: TGCGCCAGCAGCCAGGGGGCTTTGAGTGAAAAACTGTTTTTT.

The chain carries TRBV18 and TRBJ2-1; TRBD2 agrees at 10 bases. In germline, CDR1 is KGHSH, CDR2 LQKENI. The CDR3 spans 20 residues. Trimming took 0 bases from V and 0 from J; bases not matched to a gene: 11. CDR3: CASSPPPSGGKVRSYNEQFF. CDR3 nucleotides: TGTGCCAGCTCACCACCGCCTAGCGGGGGTAAGGTTCGCTCCTACAATGAGCAGTTCTTC.

The rearrangement links TRBV19 to TRBJ2-3, with 7 bases identical to TRBD1. Per the germline V gene, CDR1 is LNHDA and CDR2 is SQIVND (reference sequence). Trimming at V came to 3 bases and at J to 0 bases, leaving 15 bases not matched to a gene. CDR3 length: 19 amino acids. The CDR3 here is CASSILMPRGQASTDTQYF. The CDR3 nucleotides read TGTGCCAGTAGTATTTTAATGCCGAGGGGGCAGGCTAGCACAGATACGCAGTATTTT.

This clone occurred once. This sequence joins TRBV10-3 and TRBJ1-1; D is ambiguous. V lost 0 bases and J 6 bases, leaving 8 bases between the germline ends. This CDR3 contains 13 residues. The germline V gene encodes CDR1 ENHRY and CDR2 SYGVKD. This CDR3 reads CAISESSVAEAFF. The CDR3, as DNA: TGTGCCATCAGTGAGTCTTCAGTGGCTGAAGCTTTCTTT.

The V call is TRBV29-1, the J call TRBJ1-1, with D possibly TRBD1 on 5 matching bases. Per the germline V gene, CDR1 is SQVTM and CDR2 is ANQGSEA. This CDR3 has 16 amino acids. Trimming stripped 3 bases from V and 0 bases from J, with 17 bases between. CDR3 amino acids: CSVEARGVRMNTEAFF. The CDR3 region has the DNA TGCAGCGTTGAGGCCCGGGGGGTTCGGATGAACACTGAAGCTTTCTTT.

The chain combines TRBV25-1 with TRBJ2-1; D possibly corresponds to TRBD1 (7 bases). Trimming removed 10 bases from V and 12 bases from J, with 19 bases in between. The CDR3 has 12 residues. Germline V gives CDR1 MGHDK, CDR2 SYGVNS. CDR3: CATGGSGGVQFF. CDR3 DNA sequence: TGTGCCACAGGGGGTAGCGGCGGGGTGCAGTTCTTC.

The V call is TRBV9, the J call TRBJ1-1; 7 positions agree with TRBD1. V was pared by 4 bases and J by 1 base, with 4 bases of the junction left unmatched. Germline V CDR1 and CDR2: SGDLS, YYNGEE. The CDR3 loop spans 14 amino acids. CDR3 in amino acids: CASSPGQKNTEAFF. The CDR3 DNA sequence: TGTGCCAGCAGCCCGGGACAGAAGAACACTGAAGCTTTCTTT. The full variable domain, with the rest looked up from reference TRBV9 and TRBJ1-1, is DSGVTQTPKHLITATGQRVTLRCSPRSGDLSVYWYQQSLDQGLQFLIQYYNGEERAKGNILERFSAQQFPDLHSELNLSSLELGDSALYFCASSPGQKNTEAFFGQGTRLTVV.

The rearrangement joins TRBV4-3 to TRBJ1-1, with D perhaps TRBD1 (6 bases). Looked up from germline, CDR1 is LGHNA and CDR2 is YSLEER. The CDR3 totals 17 residues. Between the trimmed V and J ends, which lost 4 bases and 1 base, there was a span of 19 bases. CDR3 amino acids: CASSRTDAGTRNTEAFF. The DNA of the CDR3 is TGCGCCAGCAGCCGAACCGACGCCGGGACAAGGAACACTGAAGCTTTCTTT.

The chain links TRBV4-1 to TRBJ2-7, with 7 bases identical to TRBD1. Germline lookup yields CDR1 MGHRA and CDR2 YSYEKL. This CDR3 contains 15 residues. With 0 bases clipped from V and 2 bases from J, the junction kept 4 bases outside the gene matches. CDR3 sequence reads: CASSQETGNTYEQYF. The CDR3 DNA reads as TGCGCCAGCAGCCAAGAGACAGGGAATACCTACGAGCAGTACTTC.

The rearrangement links TRBV2 to TRBJ2-7, with 9 bases identical to TRBD2. V was pared by 4 bases and J by 2 bases, with 3 bases of the junction left unmatched. This CDR3 spans 14 amino acids. CDR1 SNHLY and CDR2 FYNNEI come from the germline V gene. CDR3 bases: TGTGCCAGCAGTGTTAGCGGGAGTGCCTACGAGCAGTACTTC. Protein sequence: CASSVSGSAYEQYF.

The chain uses TRBV5-1 and TRBJ2-3; 9 bases are a match to TRBD2. The CDR3 length is 16 residues. Germline lookup yields CDR1 SGHRS and CDR2 YFSETQ. V was pared by 0 bases and J by 2 bases, with 4 bases of the junction left unmatched. DNA of the CDR3: TGCGCCAGCAGCTTGGCGGGACTAGCCCACACAGATACGCAGTATTTT. This translates into CASSLAGLAHTDTQYF.

The chain employs TRBV2 and TRBJ2-7; D is perhaps TRBD1 or TRBD2 (5 bases each). The CDR3 runs 14 residues. Trimming pared 2 bases from V and 3 bases from J, leaving 11 bases between. The germline gives CDR1 SNHLY, CDR2 FYNNEI. The CDR3 coding sequence is TGTGCCAGCAGTGAACGGGGTGGGGGCTACGAGCAGTACTTC. Its protein is CASSERGGGYEQYF. The complete variable domain, with remaining parts taken from reference TRBV2 and TRBJ2-7, reads EPEVTQTPSHQVTQMGQEVILRCVPISNHLYFYWYRQILGQKVEFLVSFYNNEISEKSEIFDDQFSVERPDGSNFTLKIRSTKLEDSAMYFCASSERGGGYEQYFGPGTRLTVT.

V gene TRBV11-2 combines with J gene TRBJ1-1; D is ambiguous. Trimming took 1 base from V and 6 from J, leaving 18 bases between them. Germline-derived CDR1 and CDR2 are SGHAT and FQNNGV. The CDR3 is 16 residues long. CDR3 DNA: TGTGCCAGCAGCTTAGTCGCAGGAGGCCGGATATCTGAAGCTTTCTTT. Amino acid sequence: CASSLVAGGRISEAFF.

This clone was found once. This sequence joins TRBV5-4 and TRBJ2-7, with D possibly matching TRBD2 (6 bases). V was pared by 1 base and J by 5 bases, with 16 bases between. This CDR3 contains 15 residues. Germline V gives CDR1 SGHNT, CDR2 YYREEE (reference sequence). CDR3 sequence: CASSLSGTEGDEQYF. CDR3 nucleotides: TGTGCCAGCAGCTTGTCCGGGACTGAAGGGGACGAGCAGTACTTC.

The V gene is TRBV27, the J gene TRBJ2-7; TRBD1 matches 7 bases. The CDR3 is made up of 15 amino acids. Per germline, CDR1 MNHEY and CDR2 SMNVEV (reference sequence). With 5 bases clipped from V and 5 bases from J, the junction kept 12 bases outside the gene matches. The CDR3 protein is CASSLMPGQLNEQYF. CDR3 DNA: TGTGCCAGCAGTCTTATGCCGGGACAGTTAAACGAGCAGTACTTC.

This chain connects TRBV9 to TRBJ1-2; no reliable D call. From germline, CDR1 is SGDLS and CDR2 YYNGEE. The germline V and J ends were trimmed by 2 bases and 7 bases, with 9 bases remaining between them. The CDR3 is made up of 12 amino acids. This chain's CDR3 is CASSVDYGGYTF. DNA of the CDR3: TGTGCCAGCAGCGTGGATTACGGTGGCTACACCTTC. Based on the CDR3 plus reference TRBV9 and TRBJ1-2, the full variable domain is DSGVTQTPKHLITATGQRVTLRCSPRSGDLSVYWYQQSLDQGLQFLIQYYNGEERAKGNILERFSAQQFPDLHSELNLSSLELGDSALYFCASSVDYGGYTFGSGTRLTVV.

The chain joins TRBV19 to TRBJ2-7, with D maybe TRBD1 (5 bases). Between the trimmed V and J ends, which lost 5 bases and 3 bases, there was a span of 23 bases. From germline, CDR1 is LNHDA and CDR2 SQIVND (reference sequence). The CDR3 is made up of 17 amino acids. The CDR3 loop reads CASSVSQNKGMHYEQYF. CDR3 nucleotide sequence: TGTGCCAGTAGTGTGTCCCAGAATAAGGGGATGCACTACGAGCAGTACTTC.